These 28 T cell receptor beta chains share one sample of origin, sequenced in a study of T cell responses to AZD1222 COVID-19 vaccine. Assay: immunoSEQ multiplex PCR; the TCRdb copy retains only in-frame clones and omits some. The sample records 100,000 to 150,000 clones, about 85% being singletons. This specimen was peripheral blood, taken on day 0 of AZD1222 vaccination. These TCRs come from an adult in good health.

The CDR3 is CASSLGGRYEQYF. The CDR3 DNA reads as TGCGCCAGCAGCTTGGGTGGCAGATACGAGCAGTACTTC. The J gene is TRBJ2-7, the V gene TRBV5-1; D gene unclear. Germline V gene sequence: CDR1 SGHRS, CDR2 YFSETQ. The CDR3 runs to 13 residues. The V and J ends lost 0 bases and 4 bases respectively, with 8 bases between them.

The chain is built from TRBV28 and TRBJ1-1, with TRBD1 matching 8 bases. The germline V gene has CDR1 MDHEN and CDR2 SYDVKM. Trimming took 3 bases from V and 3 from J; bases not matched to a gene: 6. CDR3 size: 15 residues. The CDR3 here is CASSLIGQGDTEAFF. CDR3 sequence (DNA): TGTGCCAGCAGTTTGATCGGACAGGGCGACACTGAAGCTTTCTTT. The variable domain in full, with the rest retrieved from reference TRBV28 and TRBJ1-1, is DVKVTQSSRYLVKRTGEKVFLECVQDMDHENMFWYRQDPGLGLRLIYFSYDVKMKEKGDIPEGYSVSREKKERFSLILESASTNQTSMYLCASSLIGQGDTEAFFGQGTRLTVV.

The CDR3 DNA sequence: TGTGCCAGCAGTTTTCGGAGTCAGCCCCAGCATTTT. Its translation: CASSFRSQPQHF. The chain carries TRBV28 and TRBJ1-5; unclear D gene. The CDR3 runs 12 residues. Trimming took off 3 bases at V and 6 bases at J, with 6 bases between the two ends. Germline assignment: CDR1 MDHEN and CDR2 SYDVKM.

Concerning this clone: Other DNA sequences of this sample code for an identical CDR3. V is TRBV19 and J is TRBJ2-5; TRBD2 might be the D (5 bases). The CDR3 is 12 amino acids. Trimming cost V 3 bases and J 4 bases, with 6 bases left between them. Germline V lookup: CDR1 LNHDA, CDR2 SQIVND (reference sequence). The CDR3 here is CASSIRGETQYF. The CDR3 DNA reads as TGTGCCAGTAGTATCCGGGGAGAGACCCAGTACTTC. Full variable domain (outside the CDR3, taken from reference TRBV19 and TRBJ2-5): DGGITQSPKYLFRKEGQNVTLSCEQNLNHDAMYWYRQDPGQGLRLIYYSQIVNDFQKGDIAEGYSVSREKKESFPLTVTSAQKNPTAFYLCASSIRGETQYFGPGTRLLVL.

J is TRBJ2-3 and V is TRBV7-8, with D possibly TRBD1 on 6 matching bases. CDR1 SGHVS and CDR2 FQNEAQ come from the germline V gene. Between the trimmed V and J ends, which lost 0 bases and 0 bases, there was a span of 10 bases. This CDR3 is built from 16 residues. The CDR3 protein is CASSLARDISTDTQYF. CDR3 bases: TGTGCCAGCAGCTTAGCCCGGGACATAAGCACAGATACGCAGTATTTT.

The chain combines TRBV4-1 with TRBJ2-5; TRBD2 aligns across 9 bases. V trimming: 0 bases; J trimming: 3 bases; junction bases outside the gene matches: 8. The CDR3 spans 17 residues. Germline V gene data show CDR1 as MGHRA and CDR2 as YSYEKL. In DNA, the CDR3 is TGCGCCAGCAGCCAAGAAGGGCTAGCGGGGAGTAAAGAGACCCAGTACTTC. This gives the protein CASSQEGLAGSKETQYF.

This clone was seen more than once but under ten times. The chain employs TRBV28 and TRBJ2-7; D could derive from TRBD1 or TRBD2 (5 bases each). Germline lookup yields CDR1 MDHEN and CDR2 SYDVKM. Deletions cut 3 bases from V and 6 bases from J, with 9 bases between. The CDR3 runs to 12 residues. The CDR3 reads CASSLSGPEQYF. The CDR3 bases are TGTGCCAGCAGTTTGTCGGGGCCCGAGCAGTACTTC.

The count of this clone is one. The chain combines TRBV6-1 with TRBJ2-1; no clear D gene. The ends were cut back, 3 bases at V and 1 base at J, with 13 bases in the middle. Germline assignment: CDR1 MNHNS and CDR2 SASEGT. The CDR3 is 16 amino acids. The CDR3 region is CASSDPPKDSYNEQFF. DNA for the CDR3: TGTGCCAGCAGTGATCCCCCTAAAGATTCCTACAATGAGCAGTTCTTC.

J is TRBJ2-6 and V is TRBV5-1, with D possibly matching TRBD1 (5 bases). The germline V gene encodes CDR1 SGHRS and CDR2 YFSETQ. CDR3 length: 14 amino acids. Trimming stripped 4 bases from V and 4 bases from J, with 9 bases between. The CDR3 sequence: CASSPGPGANVLTF. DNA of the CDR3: TGCGCCAGCAGCCCAGGGCCCGGGGCCAACGTCCTGACTTTC.

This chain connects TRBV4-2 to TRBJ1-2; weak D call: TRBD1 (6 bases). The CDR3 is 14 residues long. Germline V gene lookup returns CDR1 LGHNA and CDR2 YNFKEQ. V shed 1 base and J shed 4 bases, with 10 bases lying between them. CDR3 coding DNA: TGTGCCAGCAGCCAAGTCGGGGGCAGCTATGGCTACACCTTC. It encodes CASSQVGGSYGYTF.

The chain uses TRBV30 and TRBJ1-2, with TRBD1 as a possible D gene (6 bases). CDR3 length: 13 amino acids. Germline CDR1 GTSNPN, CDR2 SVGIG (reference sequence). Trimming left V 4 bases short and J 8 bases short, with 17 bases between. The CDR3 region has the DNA TGTGCCTGGAAGGCGGGGGCGTTTGGGGGCTACACCTTC. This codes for CAWKAGAFGGYTF.

The CDR3 reads CASSLETLGLGQYF. The CDR3 DNA reads as TGTGCCAGCAGCTTAGAAACATTGGGTTTGGGGCAGTACTTC. J is TRBJ2-5 and V is TRBV7-2; D gene uncertain. Germline CDR1 SGHTA, CDR2 FQGNSA. This CDR3 spans 14 amino acids. V gave up 1 base and J gave up 11 bases, with 17 bases separating them.

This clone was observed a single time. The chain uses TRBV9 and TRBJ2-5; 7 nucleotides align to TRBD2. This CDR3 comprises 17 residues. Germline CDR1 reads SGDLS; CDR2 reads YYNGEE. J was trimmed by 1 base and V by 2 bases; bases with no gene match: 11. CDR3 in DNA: TGTGCCAGCAGCGTCGCAGCTGTGGGGGGGGGCCAAGAGACCCAGTACTTC. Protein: CASSVAAVGGGQETQYF.

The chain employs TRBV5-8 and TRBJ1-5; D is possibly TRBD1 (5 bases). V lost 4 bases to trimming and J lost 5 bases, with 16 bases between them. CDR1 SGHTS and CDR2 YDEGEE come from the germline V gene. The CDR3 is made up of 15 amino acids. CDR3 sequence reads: CASSPLGAGHQPQHF. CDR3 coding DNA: TGTGCCAGCAGCCCACTAGGTGCGGGACATCAGCCCCAGCATTTT. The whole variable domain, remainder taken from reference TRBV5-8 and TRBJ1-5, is EAGVTQSPTHLIKTRGQQATLRCSPISGHTSVYWYQQALGLGLQFLLWYDEGEERNRGNFPPRFSGRQFPNYSSELNVNALELEDSALYLCASSPLGAGHQPQHFGDGTRLSIL.

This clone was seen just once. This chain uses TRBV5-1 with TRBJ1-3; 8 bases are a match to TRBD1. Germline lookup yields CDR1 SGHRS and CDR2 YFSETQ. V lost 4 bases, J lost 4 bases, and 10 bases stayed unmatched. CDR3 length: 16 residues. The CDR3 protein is CASSTGDRGAGNTIYF. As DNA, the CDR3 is TGCGCCAGCAGCACCGGTGACAGGGGCGCGGGAAACACCATATATTTT.

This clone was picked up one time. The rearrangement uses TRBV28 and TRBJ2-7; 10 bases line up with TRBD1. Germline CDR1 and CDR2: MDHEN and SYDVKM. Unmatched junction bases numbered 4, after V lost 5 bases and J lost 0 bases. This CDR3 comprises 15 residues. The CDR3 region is CASSTRDRGSYEQYF. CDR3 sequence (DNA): TGTGCCAGCAGTACCCGGGACAGGGGCTCCTACGAGCAGTACTTC.

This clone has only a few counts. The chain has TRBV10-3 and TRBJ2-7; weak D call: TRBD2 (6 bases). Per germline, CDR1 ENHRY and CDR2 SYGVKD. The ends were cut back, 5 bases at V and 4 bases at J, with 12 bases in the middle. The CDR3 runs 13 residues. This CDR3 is CAISWGVGYEQYF. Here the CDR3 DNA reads TGTGCCATCAGTTGGGGGGTGGGGTACGAGCAGTACTTC.

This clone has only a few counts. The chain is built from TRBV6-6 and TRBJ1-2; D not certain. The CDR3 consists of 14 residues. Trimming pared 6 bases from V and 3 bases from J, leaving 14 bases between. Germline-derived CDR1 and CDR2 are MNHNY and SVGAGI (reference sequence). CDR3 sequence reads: CASSYQLGDYGYTF. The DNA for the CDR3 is TGTGCCAGCAGCTACCAGTTGGGCGACTATGGCTACACCTTC.

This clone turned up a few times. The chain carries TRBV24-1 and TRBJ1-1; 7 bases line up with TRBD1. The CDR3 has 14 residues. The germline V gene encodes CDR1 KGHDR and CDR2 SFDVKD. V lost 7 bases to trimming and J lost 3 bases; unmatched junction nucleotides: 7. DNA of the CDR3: TGTGCCACCAGGGCCGGGACAGTCCACACTGAAGCTTTCTTT. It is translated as CATRAGTVHTEAFF.

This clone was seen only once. The CDR3 nucleotides read TGTGCCAGCAGTATTGACAGGATCTATGGCTACACCTTC. This encodes CASSIDRIYGYTF. V and J are TRBV6-5 and TRBJ1-2, with D possibly being TRBD1 (6 bases). This CDR3 region has 13 residues. Trimming cost V 5 bases and J 4 bases, with 11 bases left between them. Germline CDR1 and CDR2: MNHEY and SVGAGI.

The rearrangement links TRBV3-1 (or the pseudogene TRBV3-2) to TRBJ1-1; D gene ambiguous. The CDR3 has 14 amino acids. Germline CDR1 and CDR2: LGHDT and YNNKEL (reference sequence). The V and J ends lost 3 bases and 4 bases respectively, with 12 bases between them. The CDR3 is CASSQGMRSTEAFF. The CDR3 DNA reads TGTGCCAGCAGCCAGGGCATGAGGAGCACTGAAGCTTTCTTT.

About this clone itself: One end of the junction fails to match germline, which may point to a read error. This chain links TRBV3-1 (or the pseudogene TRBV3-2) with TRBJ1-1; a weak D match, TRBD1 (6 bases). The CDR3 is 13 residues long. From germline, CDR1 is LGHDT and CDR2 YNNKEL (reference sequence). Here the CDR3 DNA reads TGTGCCAGCAGCCGCCGACAGGCGTCTTTCATGAATTTT. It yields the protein CASSRRQASFMNF.

CDR3 nucleotide sequence: TGTGCCAGCAGTTCCCTGCCGGGGGGCACTGAAGCTTTCTTT. It specifies CASSSLPGGTEAFF. The V gene is TRBV6-4, the J gene TRBJ1-1; perhaps TRBD1 as D (5 bases). Germline values: CDR1 MRHNA, CDR2 SNTAGT. CDR3 length: 14 residues. Trimming stripped 5 bases from V and 4 bases from J, with 14 bases between.

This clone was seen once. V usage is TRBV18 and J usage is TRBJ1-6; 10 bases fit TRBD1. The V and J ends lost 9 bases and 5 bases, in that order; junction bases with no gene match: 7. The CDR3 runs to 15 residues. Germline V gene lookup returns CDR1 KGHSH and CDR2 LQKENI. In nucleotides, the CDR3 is TGTGCCAGTAGTGGACAGGGGGAGGATAATTCACCCCTCCACTTT. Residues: CASSGQGEDNSPLHF.

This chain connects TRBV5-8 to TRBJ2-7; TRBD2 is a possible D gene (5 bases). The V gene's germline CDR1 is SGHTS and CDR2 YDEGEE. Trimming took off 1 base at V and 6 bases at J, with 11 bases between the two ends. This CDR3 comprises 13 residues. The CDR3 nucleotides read TGTGCCAGCAGCTTGTTGCCGAGGGCCGAGCAGTACTTC. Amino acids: CASSLLPRAEQYF.

The CDR3 spells CAILLGTEAFF. The CDR3 coding sequence is TGTGCCATACTATTGGGCACTGAAGCTTTCTTT. This chain connects TRBV2 to TRBJ1-1; D is unresolved. The germline V and J ends were trimmed by 10 bases and 4 bases, with 10 bases remaining between them. CDR3 length equals 11 residues. CDR1 and CDR2 from the germline V gene are SNHLY and FYNNEI. The complete variable domain, with remaining parts taken from reference TRBV2 and TRBJ1-1, reads EPEVTQTPSHQVTQMGQEVILRCVPISNHLYFYWYRQILGQKVEFLVSFYNNEISEKSEIFDDQFSVERPDGSNFTLKIRSTKLEDSAMYFCAILLGTEAFFGQGTRLTVV.

The CDR3 region is CAWRRQGGEKLFF. CDR3 DNA: TGTGCCTGGAGGAGACAGGGTGGTGAAAAACTGTTTTTT. V gene TRBV30 combines with J gene TRBJ1-4, with 7 nucleotides matching TRBD1. The CDR3 consists of 13 residues. The V gene's germline CDR1 is GTSNPN and CDR2 SVGIG (reference sequence). The V gene end was trimmed by 3 bases and the J gene end by 7 bases; junction bases not matched to a gene: 5.

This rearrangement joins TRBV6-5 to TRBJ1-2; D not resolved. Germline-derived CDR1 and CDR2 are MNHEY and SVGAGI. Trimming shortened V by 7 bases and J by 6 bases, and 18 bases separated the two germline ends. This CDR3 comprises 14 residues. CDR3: CASTRARVSHGYTF. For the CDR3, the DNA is TGTGCCAGCACCCGAGCAAGGGTTTCTCATGGCTACACCTTC.